Presented here are 24 T cell receptor beta chains from one specimen sequenced in a study of T cells in Graves' hyperthyroidism and ophthalmopathy. Amplification yielded TCR beta CDR3 regions, with RNA transcripts as the source. Researchers ran a first-round RT-PCR on the TCR CDR3 using the HTBI primer set. TCRdb ran MiXCR on the multiplex PCR reads and lists one entry per CDR3 protein. The sample shows roughly 500,000 distinct CDR3 sequences, approximately 25% of them seen only once. The sequenced sample was blood. The source of these receptors is a woman younger than 45 with Graves' ophthalmopathy.

A few counts support this clonotype. The chain uses TRBV15 and TRBJ1-2; D possibly corresponds to TRBD1 (5 bases). Germline V gene data show CDR1 as LNHNV and CDR2 as YYDKDF (reference sequence). This CDR3 contains 14 residues. V shed 6 bases and J shed 4 bases, with 15 bases lying between them. The CDR3 here is CATSPTRDLYGYTF. CDR3 DNA sequence: TGTGCCACCAGTCCCACACGGGACCTCTATGGCTACACCTTC.

This clonotype appeared many times. The V gene is TRBV10-3, the J gene TRBJ2-7; D not resolved. Looked up from germline, CDR1 is ENHRY and CDR2 is SYGVKD. V lost 3 bases and J 6 bases, leaving 12 bases between the germline ends. This CDR3 region has 13 residues. The DNA of the CDR3 is TGTGCCATCAGTGAACTGATCTCACGCGAGCAGTACTTC. Translation gives CAISELISREQYF.

This clonotype was detected only once. The V gene is TRBV6-1, the J gene TRBJ1-2; D uncertain. The V end lost 6 bases, the J end lost 3 bases, and 14 bases lay between the germline ends. There are 14 residues in the CDR3. CDR1 and CDR2 from the germline V gene are MNHNS and SASEGT. The DNA of the CDR3 is TGTGCCAGCAGAGATCTTGACCGCTACTATGGCTACACCTTC. Translated, it gives CASRDLDRYYGYTF.

This clonotype was observed at least ten times. The chain carries TRBV6-1 and TRBJ2-2, with 9 nucleotides matching TRBD2. CDR3 size: 16 residues. Per the germline V gene, CDR1 is MNHNS and CDR2 is SASEGT. The V and J ends lost 7 bases and 4 bases, in that order; junction bases with no gene match: 10. The CDR3 protein is CASIHLRSGGTGELFF. The CDR3 DNA reads as TGTGCCAGCATCCACCTTCGTAGCGGGGGCACCGGGGAGCTGTTTTTT.

The V and J genes are TRBV6-5 and TRBJ1-1; TRBD1 might be the D (5 bases). CDR1 and CDR2 (germline): MNHEY, SVGAGI. This CDR3 contains 10 residues. Trimming left V 10 bases short and J 10 bases short, with 13 bases between. This CDR3 is CATGGVRAFF. CDR3 nucleotides: TGTGCCACCGGGGGGGTGCGAGCTTTCTTT.

This clonotype was found many times. V and J are TRBV5-1 and TRBJ1-2; a weak D match, TRBD1 (6 bases). Germline CDR1 reads SGHRS; CDR2 reads YFSETQ. The CDR3 spans 15 residues. V lost 0 bases to trimming and J lost 8 bases, with 17 bases between them. This CDR3 reads CASSLESRGDRGYTF. CDR3 DNA: TGCGCCAGCAGCTTGGAAAGCAGGGGAGATAGAGGCTACACCTTC.

Remarks on this clonotype: One end of the junction is discordant with germline, which a read error may explain. The CDR3 DNA is TGTGCCAGCAGCCACGACACAAGGGGGGCGAACACCGGGGAGCTGTGTTTT. Its translation is CASSHDTRGANTGELCF. The chain is built from TRBV7-6 and TRBJ2-2; tentatively, D is TRBD1 or TRBD2 (6 bases each). This CDR3 region has 17 residues. The germline gives CDR1 SGHVS, CDR2 FNYEAQ. Full variable domain (outside the CDR3, taken from reference TRBV7-6 and TRBJ2-2): GAGVSQSPRYKVTKRGQDVALRCDPISGHVSLYWYRQALGQGPEFLTYFNYEAQQDKSGLPNDRFSAERPEGSISTLTIQRTEQRDSAMYRCASSHDTRGANTGELCFGEGSRLTVL.

This clonotype was seen repeatedly, ten times or more. The chain has TRBV19 and TRBJ1-1, with D possibly being TRBD1 (6 bases). The V gene lost 9 bases and the J gene lost 6 bases, with 14 bases spanning the gap. The CDR3 sequence is 12 residues long. Germline assignment: CDR1 LNHDA and CDR2 SQIVND (reference sequence). The CDR3, as DNA: TGTGCCAGCAGCCCGAGGGGGGCTGAAGCTTTCTTT. This translates into CASSPRGAEAFF.

The rearrangement uses TRBV7-2 and TRBJ2-2; 7 bases are shared with TRBD1. Germline trimming cut 5 bases from V and 2 bases from J; bases unmatched to any gene: 5. Germline V lookup: CDR1 SGHTA, CDR2 FQGNSA. CDR3 size: 15 residues. As DNA, the CDR3 is TGTGCCAGCAGCAAGGGACAGCACAACACCGGGGAGCTGTTTTTT. Amino acid sequence: CASSKGQHNTGELFF.

J is TRBJ1-2 and V is TRBV11-2; 9 positions match TRBD1. V dropped 5 bases and J dropped 0; count of bases not matched to a gene: 16. Germline-derived CDR1 and CDR2 are SGHAT and FQNNGV. CDR3 length: 19 residues. Here the CDR3 DNA reads TGTGCCAGCAGCCTTCGACGACAGGGGGTTCCCCGATCTAACTATGGCTACACCTTC. Translated, it gives CASSLRRQGVPRSNYGYTF.

As concerns this clonotype: Just one base apart from a much larger clone, this may be a read error. The rearrangement links TRBV7-2 to TRBJ1-5, with D maybe TRBD1 (6 bases). The CDR3 contains 14 residues. Looked up from germline, CDR1 is SGHTA and CDR2 is FQGNSA. The DNA of the CDR3 is TGTGCCAGCAGTTTGACAGGAGTGTATCATCCCCAGCATTTT. Encoded protein: CASSLTGVYHPQHF.

This clonotype has a count of ten or more. The V call is TRBV20-1, the J call TRBJ2-5, with D perhaps assigned TRBD1 or TRBD2 (7 bases each). Germline V lookup: CDR1 DFQATT, CDR2 SNEGSKA (reference sequence). Trimming shortened V by 4 bases and J by 4 bases, and 13 bases separated the two germline ends. This CDR3 spans 13 amino acids. CDR3 region: CSANPRGGETQYF. DNA for the CDR3: TGCAGTGCTAATCCCAGGGGGGGAGAGACCCAGTACTTC.

This clonotype was observed a handful of times. The rearrangement joins TRBV30 to TRBJ1-1; perhaps TRBD1 as D (5 bases). Per germline, CDR1 GTSNPN and CDR2 SVGIG (reference sequence). The CDR3 sequence is 14 residues long. Trimming cost V 1 base and J 4 bases, with 13 bases left between them. CDR3 protein: CAWSGQGRRTEAFF. CDR3 sequence (DNA): TGTGCCTGGAGTGGGCAGGGTAGGCGCACTGAAGCTTTCTTT.

For this clonotype: A read error is likely, as this CDR3 ends without the conserved phenylalanine or tryptophan. This chain connects TRBV15 to TRBJ1-1, with D hard to call. V lost 0 bases and J 8 bases, leaving 16 bases between the germline ends. Germline V gene lookup returns CDR1 LNHNV and CDR2 YYDKDF (reference sequence). The CDR3 consists of 15 residues. The CDR3 nucleotides read TGTGCCACCAGCAGAGATTTTGCTGCTGGTTTGGAAGCTTTCCTT. Its protein product is CATSRDFAAGLEAFL.

Notes on this clonotype: No conserved phenylalanine or tryptophan is present at the end of the CDR3, so a read error is the likely explanation. The chain has TRBV6-1 and TRBJ2-3; D not certain. Trimming pared 8 bases from V and 4 bases from J, leaving 13 bases between. This CDR3 contains 13 residues. Germline V gene lookup returns CDR1 MNHNS and CDR2 SASEGT. CDR3 DNA sequence: TGTGCCAGCGGGTTCATCGGCTCAGATACGCAGTATTGT. Translating gives CASGFIGSDTQYC.

This clonotype was detected ten times or more. The chain links TRBV6-2 or TRBV6-3 to TRBJ2-7; perhaps TRBD2 as D (6 bases). The CDR3 totals 15 residues. Germline V gives CDR1 MNHEY, CDR2 SVGEGT. Trimming stripped 5 bases from V and 0 bases from J, with 14 bases between. The chain's CDR3 is CASSNPLALSYEQYF. CDR3 nucleotide sequence: TGTGCCAGCAGTAACCCCCTAGCGCTCTCCTACGAGCAGTACTTC.

This clonotype has ten or more counts. V gene TRBV12-3 or TRBV12-4 combines with J gene TRBJ2-7; 7 nucleotides align to TRBD1. This CDR3 is built from 14 residues. The V and J ends lost 1 base and 2 bases, in that order; junction bases with no gene match: 2. The CDR3 loop is CASSLVGQTYEQYF. CDR3 nucleotides: TGTGCCAGCAGTTTAGTGGGACAGACCTACGAGCAGTACTTC.

The chain joins TRBV6-4 to TRBJ1-1; D remains unclear. Germline V gene data show CDR1 as MRHNA and CDR2 as SNTAGT. With 4 bases removed from V and 1 base from J, the gap between germline ends came to 19 bases. The CDR3 has 17 residues. As DNA, the CDR3 is TGTGCCAGCAGTGTCGAGGTAAGGCCTCCCAAGAACACTGAAGCTTTCTTT. This gives the protein CASSVEVRPPKNTEAFF.

In this sample, this clonotype turned up many times. This chain links TRBV12-3 or TRBV12-4 with TRBJ1-1, with unresolved D. The CDR3 extends over 13 amino acids. The ends were cut back, 2 bases at V and 7 bases at J, with 11 bases in the middle. The CDR3 DNA reads TGTGCCAGCAGTTTATCCATACAAGTTGAAGCTTTCTTT. Encoded protein: CASSLSIQVEAFF.

This clonotype was seen repeatedly, ten times or more. The J gene is TRBJ2-2, the V gene TRBV6-2 or TRBV6-3; possibly TRBD2 for D (7 bases). The CDR3 contains 20 residues. The germline V gene has CDR1 MNHEY and CDR2 SVGEGT. V lost 2 bases to trimming and J lost 0 bases, with 22 bases between them. The CDR3 DNA follows: TGTGCCAGCAGTTACACCCCTGGGGGTGGCGGGGGCGCGAACACCGGGGAGCTGTTTTTT. Translated: CASSYTPGGGGGANTGELFF.

This clonotype was seen at least ten times. The chain couples TRBV12-3 or TRBV12-4 to TRBJ1-1; D is undetermined. Trimming took 2 bases from V and 7 from J, leaving 11 bases between them. There are 13 residues in the CDR3. The CDR3 sequence is CASSLLGRDEAFF. As DNA, the CDR3 is TGTGCCAGCAGTTTACTGGGGAGAGATGAAGCTTTCTTT.

Ten or more counts support this clonotype. The V gene is TRBV27, the J gene TRBJ2-7; 9 positions agree with TRBD1. J was trimmed by 3 bases and V by 3 bases; bases with no gene match: 6. From germline, CDR1 is MNHEY and CDR2 SMNVEV (reference sequence). This CDR3 comprises 15 residues. The CDR3 bases are TGTGCCAGCAGTTTGGTGGGACAGGGATTCTACGAGCAGTACTTC. It is translated as CASSLVGQGFYEQYF.

V and J are TRBV20-1 and TRBJ2-7; a possible D gene is TRBD1 (6 bases). Germline CDR1 reads DFQATT; CDR2 reads SNEGSKA (reference sequence). V lost 6 bases, J lost 0 bases, and 12 bases lay in between. The CDR3 has 13 residues. For the CDR3, the DNA is TGCAGTGCGCATCCACAGGGCTCCTACGAGCAGTACTTC. It encodes CSAHPQGSYEQYF.

V is TRBV2 and J is TRBJ2-2, with 7 bases fitting TRBD2. The trim removed 8 bases at V and 2 bases at J, leaving 17 bases unmatched. This CDR3 has 18 amino acids. Germline CDR1 is SNHLY and CDR2 is FYNNEI. The DNA of the CDR3 is TGTGCCAGCCTGGCGCGCGGAGGGAGGGCTTCCAACACCGGGGAGCTGTTTTTT. Translating gives CASLARGGRASNTGELFF.